The 31 T cell receptor beta chains below all came from one sample that was sequenced in a study of blood T cell repertoires in COVID-19. Here immunoSEQ multiplex PCR was the method, and the copy in TCRdb shows in-frame clones only, minus some. The sample lists some 460,000 clones, roughly 87% occurring once. Input material: PBMCs or T cells enriched from blood (not recorded which). The receptors come from a woman in her late teens or twenties with acute COVID-19.

The gene calls are TRBV5-1 and TRBJ1-3; D is undetermined. This CDR3 is built from 14 residues. CDR1 and CDR2 (germline): SGHRS, YFSETQ. V lost 5 bases, J lost 0 bases, and 9 bases lay in between. CDR3 protein: CASRGERSGNTIYF. The CDR3 DNA follows: TGCGCCAGCAGGGGAGAACGCTCTGGAAACACCATATATTTT.

J is TRBJ2-1 and V is TRBV29-1; 10 nucleotides match TRBD2. Germline CDR1 SQVTM, CDR2 ANQGSEA. Germline trimming cut 6 bases from V and 5 bases from J; bases unmatched to any gene: 7. CDR3 length: 14 amino acids. The CDR3 DNA reads as TGCAGCGTAGATAGCGGGAGGAAGAACAATGAGCAGTTCTTC. Translating it yields CSVDSGRKNNEQFF.

V usage is TRBV19 and J usage is TRBJ2-7; 9 bases are a match to TRBD2. CDR3 length equals 12 residues. Looked up from germline, CDR1 is LNHDA and CDR2 is SQIVND (reference sequence). V lost 11 bases, J lost 6 bases, and 8 bases stayed unmatched. CDR3 sequence: CASVAGAGEQYF. In nucleotides, the CDR3 is TGTGCCTCTGTAGCGGGAGCAGGCGAGCAGTACTTC.

V is TRBV11-2 and J is TRBJ1-5; D remains unclear. CDR3 length: 13 amino acids. V was clipped by 1 base and J by 4 bases, with 5 bases between them. Germline CDR1 and CDR2: SGHAT and FQNNGV. The CDR3 DNA reads TGTGCCAGCAGCTTAGCGGGGAATCAGCCCCAGCATTTT. It yields the protein CASSLAGNQPQHF.

The J gene is TRBJ1-4, the V gene TRBV6-5, with D hard to call. CDR3 length: 13 residues. The germline CDR1 and CDR2 sequences are MNHEY and SVGAGI. Trimming pared 8 bases from V and 3 bases from J, leaving 10 bases between. CDR3 loop: CASVIRANEKLFF. Here the CDR3 DNA reads TGTGCCAGCGTTATAAGAGCTAATGAAAAACTGTTTTTT.

This sequence joins TRBV6-5 and TRBJ2-3; a possible D gene is TRBD1 (5 bases). V lost 2 bases and J 5 bases, leaving 11 bases between the germline ends. The CDR3 is made up of 14 amino acids. Germline V gene sequence: CDR1 MNHEY, CDR2 SVGAGI. The CDR3 sequence is CASSYAGILDTQYF. For the CDR3, the DNA is TGTGCCAGCAGTTACGCAGGGATTCTAGATACGCAGTATTTT.

The chain is built from TRBV4-1 and TRBJ2-5, with 9 bases lining up with TRBD2. Germline loops: CDR1 MGHRA, CDR2 YSYEKL. The CDR3 length is 17 residues. J was trimmed by 0 bases and V by 4 bases; bases with no gene match: 9. Written as DNA, the CDR3 is TGCGCCAGCAGCCCAGGAGGGTCTAGCGGGGACCAAGAGACCCAGTACTTC. This translates into CASSPGGSSGDQETQYF.

The chain is built from TRBV28 and TRBJ2-7; D unclear. The CDR3 has 15 residues. Trimming left V 3 bases short and J 4 bases short, with 16 bases between. Germline CDR1 and CDR2: MDHEN and SYDVKM. For the CDR3, the DNA is TGTGCCAGCAGTTTTAAAAACTACCAAACTTACGAGCAGTACTTC. Amino acid sequence: CASSFKNYQTYEQYF. The full variable domain, in which reference TRBV28 and TRBJ2-7 provide the parts outside the CDR3, is DVKVTQSSRYLVKRTGEKVFLECVQDMDHENMFWYRQDPGLGLRLIYFSYDVKMKEKGDIPEGYSVSREKKERFSLILESASTNQTSMYLCASSFKNYQTYEQYFGPGTRLTVT.

This chain joins TRBV6-6 and TRBJ1-1, with 8 bases matching TRBD1. With V trimmed by 6 bases and J by 1 base, 4 bases remained unmatched. CDR3 length: 14 residues. Germline loops: CDR1 MNHNY, CDR2 SVGAGI (reference sequence). DNA for the CDR3: TGTGCCAGCAGCTCCGGGACAGGGAACACTGAAGCTTTCTTT. Encoded protein: CASSSGTGNTEAFF.

The V gene is TRBV2, the J gene TRBJ1-2; D unresolved. From germline, CDR1 is SNHLY and CDR2 FYNNEI. The CDR3 spans 14 residues. Trimming took off 4 bases at V and 6 bases at J, with 15 bases between the two ends. CDR3 DNA: TGTGCCAGCAGTGTCGATCGGAGAGGGAATGGCTACACCTTC. It codes for CASSVDRRGNGYTF. Full variable domain (outside the CDR3, taken from reference TRBV2 and TRBJ1-2): EPEVTQTPSHQVTQMGQEVILRCVPISNHLYFYWYRQILGQKVEFLVSFYNNEISEKSEIFDDQFSVERPDGSNFTLKIRSTKLEDSAMYFCASSVDRRGNGYTFGSGTRLTVV.

The V and J genes are TRBV20-1 and TRBJ2-7, with TRBD2 as a possible D gene (5 bases). CDR1 and CDR2 (germline): DFQATT, SNEGSKA (reference sequence). With 6 bases removed from V and 6 bases from J, the gap between germline ends came to 12 bases. The CDR3 has 11 residues. CDR3 DNA: TGCAGTGCACTACTAGGATTCGAGCAGTACTTC. It yields the protein CSALLGFEQYF.

The chain recombines TRBV9 with TRBJ2-2; D perhaps matches TRBD2 (6 bases). Germline CDR1 and CDR2: SGDLS and YYNGEE. With 3 bases removed from V and 1 base from J, the gap between germline ends came to 25 bases. The CDR3 is 20 amino acids. CDR3 DNA: TGTGCCAGCAGCGCCCTAGGGGACTTCCAAAAGCGCGGGAACACCGGGGAGCTGTTTTTT. Translated, it gives CASSALGDFQKRGNTGELFF. The full variable domain, in which reference TRBV9 and TRBJ2-2 provide the parts outside the CDR3, is DSGVTQTPKHLITATGQRVTLRCSPRSGDLSVYWYQQSLDQGLQFLIQYYNGEERAKGNILERFSAQQFPDLHSELNLSSLELGDSALYFCASSALGDFQKRGNTGELFFGEGSRLTVL.

The V and J genes are TRBV30 and TRBJ1-2; D is possibly TRBD1 (5 bases). The CDR3 totals 13 residues. Germline-derived CDR1 and CDR2 are GTSNPN and SVGIG (reference sequence). V lost 1 base to trimming and J lost 3 bases, with 9 bases between them. The CDR3 nucleotides read TGTGCCTGGAGTGAGTGGGGCGACTATGGCTACACCTTC. This codes for CAWSEWGDYGYTF.

CDR3 DNA: TGCGCCAGCAGCAGCAAGCGGGGCTGGAAGACCCAGTACTTC. Its translation: CASSSKRGWKTQYF. The V call is TRBV5-1, the J call TRBJ2-5; 7 nucleotides agree with TRBD2. Germline V lookup: CDR1 SGHRS, CDR2 YFSETQ. V lost 4 bases and J lost 6; bases outside the gene matches: 9. The length of the CDR3 is 14 residues.

The CDR3 DNA reads TGTGCCTGGAGCGGACTAGCGGAAGAGACCCAGTACTTC. Protein product: CAWSGLAEETQYF. The chain uses TRBV30 and TRBJ2-5; the match to TRBD2 covers 10 bases. The trim removed 3 bases at V and 3 bases at J, leaving 1 base unmatched. This CDR3 is built from 13 residues. Per germline, CDR1 GTSNPN and CDR2 SVGIG (reference sequence).

The CDR3 nucleotides read TGTGCCAGCAGCTCCTTAGCGGGAGGGGGCACAGATACGCAGTATTTT. Translation gives CASSSLAGGGTDTQYF. The rearrangement uses TRBV7-2 and TRBJ2-3; 11 bases map to TRBD2. Unmatched junction bases numbered 4, after V lost 4 bases and J lost 1 base. This CDR3 spans 16 amino acids. Germline CDR1 and CDR2: SGHTA and FQGNSA.

This chain links TRBV28 with TRBJ2-7, with 7 bases that match TRBD1. Germline V gene data show CDR1 as MDHEN and CDR2 as SYDVKM. V lost 6 bases to trimming and J lost 4 bases; unmatched junction nucleotides: 12. The CDR3 loop spans 15 amino acids. This CDR3 reads CASRDLDRSFYEQYF. The CDR3, as DNA: TGTGCCAGCAGGGACCTGGACAGGTCCTTTTACGAGCAGTACTTC.

The rearrangement joins TRBV11-1 to TRBJ2-5; the match to TRBD2 covers 8 bases. The CDR3 contains 16 residues. CDR1 and CDR2 (germline): SGHAT, FQDESV (reference sequence). The ends lost 5 bases at V and 3 bases at J; junction bases unmatched: 11. The CDR3 loop reads CASSVRVGTRKETQYF. CDR3 coding DNA: TGTGCCAGCAGCGTTCGGGTGGGGACTAGGAAAGAGACCCAGTACTTC.

The genes are TRBV30 and TRBJ2-2; D is undetermined. Germline assignment: CDR1 GTSNPN and CDR2 SVGIG (reference sequence). Trimming took off 6 bases at V and 6 bases at J, with 20 bases between the two ends. CDR3 length: 15 amino acids. Written as DNA, the CDR3 is TGTGCCTGCCAAACCGGGTCCCTTTTACCCGGGGAGCTGTTTTTT. As protein: CACQTGSLLPGELFF. Based on the CDR3 plus reference TRBV30 and TRBJ2-2, the full variable domain is SQTIHQWPATLVQPVGSPLSLECTVEGTSNPNLYWYRQAAGRGLQLLFYSVGIGQISSEVPQNLSASRPQDRQFILSSKKLLLSDSGFYLCACQTGSLLPGELFFGEGSRLTVL.

This clone was recorded once. This sequence joins TRBV6-6 and TRBJ1-1; D is uncertain. Germline CDR1 reads MNHNY; CDR2 reads SVGAGI (reference sequence). V was cut by 6 bases and J by 4 bases, with 21 bases left in between. The CDR3 runs to 16 residues. The CDR3 DNA is TGTGCCAGCAGCCCGAGGGAAAGTCAATGGGGCACTGAAGCTTTCTTT. Encoded protein: CASSPRESQWGTEAFF.

This clone was found once. The chain couples TRBV5-4 to TRBJ2-3; TRBD2 matches 8 bases. Germline V CDR1 and CDR2: SGHNT, YYREEE (reference sequence). The CDR3 covers 15 residues. V gave up 0 bases and J gave up 3 bases; unmatched junction bases: 3. CDR3 coding DNA: TGTGCCAGCAGCTTGGCGGGAGGGCCGACAGATACGCAGTATTTT. It yields the protein CASSLAGGPTDTQYF. The full variable domain, rest sourced from reference TRBV5-4 and TRBJ2-3, is ETGVTQSPTHLIKTRGQQVTLRCSSQSGHNTVSWYQQALGQGPQFIFQYYREEENGRGNFPPRFSGLQFPNYSSELNVNALELDDSALYLCASSLAGGPTDTQYFGPGTRLTVL.

Points on this clone: Other nucleotide sequences from this sample produce the same CDR3. The gene calls are TRBV18 and TRBJ2-7; 9 bases agree with TRBD1. V lost 3 bases and J lost 1; bases outside the gene matches: 1. Germline CDR1 and CDR2: KGHSH and LQKENI. The CDR3 has 14 residues. CDR3 in DNA: TGTGCCAGCTCACCCGGGACAGGGTCCTACGAGCAGTACTTC. Translated: CASSPGTGSYEQYF.

This chain joins TRBV5-8 and TRBJ2-1, with TRBD1 matching over 11 bases. J was trimmed by 2 bases and V by 3 bases; bases with no gene match: 1. Germline values: CDR1 SGHTS, CDR2 YDEGEE. This CDR3 contains 15 residues. In DNA, the CDR3 is TGTGCCAGCAGCTGGGGACAGGGGGCCTACAATGAGCAGTTCTTC. It is translated as CASSWGQGAYNEQFF.

The rearrangement uses TRBV18 and TRBJ2-3; 7 bases align to TRBD1. CDR1 is KGHSH and CDR2 is LQKENI in the germline V gene. The CDR3 consists of 15 residues. J gave up 1 base and V 2 bases, and 3 bases lay outside the gene matches. The CDR3 is CASSPYTGGTDTQYF. CDR3 coding DNA: TGTGCCAGCTCACCATATACAGGGGGCACAGATACGCAGTATTTT.

V is TRBV18 and J is TRBJ2-1, with 7 bases lining up with TRBD1. The CDR3 is made up of 13 amino acids. The germline V gene has CDR1 KGHSH and CDR2 LQKENI. J was trimmed by 9 bases and V by 5 bases; bases with no gene match: 7. CDR3 nucleotide sequence: TGTGCCAGCTCAGCCACAGGGGTCGCTGAGCAGTTCTTC. Translated, it gives CASSATGVAEQFF.

This clone was counted a single time. The chain recombines TRBV5-1 with TRBJ2-1; weak D call: TRBD1 (5 bases). The germline CDR1 and CDR2 sequences are SGHRS and YFSETQ. The CDR3 is 14 amino acids. The germline V and J ends were trimmed by 1 base and 5 bases, with 10 bases remaining between them. DNA for the CDR3: TGCGCCAGCAGCTTGCTGACAGTAAACAATGAGCAGTTCTTC. Translation gives CASSLLTVNNEQFF.

The CDR3 here is CASSRDSNSPLHF. CDR3 DNA sequence: TGTGCCAGCAGTCGGGACAGTAATTCACCCCTCCACTTT. The chain has TRBV6-9 and TRBJ1-6; 7 bases match TRBD1. The ends lost 5 bases at V and 6 bases at J; junction bases unmatched: 1. Germline assignment: CDR1 MNHGY and CDR2 SVAAGI. This CDR3 has 13 amino acids.

The chain combines TRBV28 with TRBJ1-2; 7 nucleotides match TRBD1. This CDR3 contains 16 residues. Germline CDR1 and CDR2: MDHEN and SYDVKM. V gave up 2 bases and J gave up 7 bases; unmatched junction bases: 13. In nucleotides, the CDR3 is TGTGCCAGCAGTTTAACCCCGGGGACAGCATGGGGTGGCTACACCTTC. Protein sequence: CASSLTPGTAWGGYTF.

This chain uses TRBV19 with TRBJ2-2; D is possibly TRBD2 (5 bases). In germline, CDR1 is LNHDA, CDR2 SQIVND (reference sequence). V lost 7 bases, J lost 4 bases, and 13 bases lay in between. The CDR3 loop spans 14 amino acids. CDR3: CASNRGSGTGELFF. The DNA for the CDR3 is TGTGCCAGTAATCGGGGATCGGGCACCGGGGAGCTGTTTTTT.

V usage is TRBV4-3 and J usage is TRBJ1-6; D remains unclear. V gave up 3 bases and J gave up 9 bases, with 9 bases separating them. CDR1 is LGHNA and CDR2 is YSLEER in the germline V gene. This CDR3 region has 13 residues. The CDR3 DNA is TGCGCCAGCAGCCAGGGCATGGGTTCACCCCTCCACTTT. Translating it yields CASSQGMGSPLHF.

V gene TRBV18 combines with J gene TRBJ2-7; unclear D gene. Germline V gene sequence: CDR1 KGHSH, CDR2 LQKENI. V was clipped by 0 bases and J by 6 bases, with 18 bases between them. This CDR3 is 16 amino acids long. The CDR3 DNA sequence: TGTGCCAGCTCACCACCGAGCACGGGTGTCGGTAGCGAGCAGTACTTC. This sequence encodes CASSPPSTGVGSEQYF.